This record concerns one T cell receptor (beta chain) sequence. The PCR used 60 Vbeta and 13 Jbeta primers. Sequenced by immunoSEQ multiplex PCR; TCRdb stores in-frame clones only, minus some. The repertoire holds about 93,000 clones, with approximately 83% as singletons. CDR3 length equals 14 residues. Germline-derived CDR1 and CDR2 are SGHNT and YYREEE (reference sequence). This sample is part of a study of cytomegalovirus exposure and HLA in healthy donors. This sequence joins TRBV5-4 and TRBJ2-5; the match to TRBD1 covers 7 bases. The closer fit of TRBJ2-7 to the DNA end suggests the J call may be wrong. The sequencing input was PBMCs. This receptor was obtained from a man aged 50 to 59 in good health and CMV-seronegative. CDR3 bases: TGTGCCAGCAGCTTGGACAGGGGCTTCTACGAGCAGTACTTC. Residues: CASSLDRGFYEQYF.